This TCR beta chain is from a study of shared clonotypes between healthy human individuals (dated by TCRdb to 2018 to 2020). A note on the overall study: A few men and a couple of women, aged 18 to 49 years, made up the cohort. For each donor, CD4 naive and CD4 memory were each given three plates, CD8 naive was given two plates, and CD8 memory was given one plate. To estimate repertoire size and how much clonotypes are shared between individuals, the study performed deep sequencing of blood TCR repertoires from roughly five healthy adults. Different laboratories and diverse techniques were used to prepare libraries and sequence TCR repertoires, to increase sequencing depth and limit assay-specific biases. Leukapheresis yielded between about 0.85 and 10 billion PBMCs per donor. Here is what the overall study found, with its caveats: Larger estimated clonotype richness was generally found for naive subsets than for memory subsets. Based on pairwise subsampling, the degree of clonotype sharing among donors was expected to be affected by sequencing depth. Only blood was sampled, and tissue TCR repertoires likely differ from those in blood. Across four donors, approximately 4.9% of naive CD4, roughly 3.5% of naive CD8, around 2.1% of memory CD4, and about 0.4% of memory CD8 clonotypes were shared. The genetic and exposure-history diversity represented was limited by the small number of donors. Even with the large sequencing depth, rarefaction of the sorted-subset datasets indicated that sequencing was incomplete. Compared with non-shared clonotypes, the clonotypes found in all four sorted-subset donors had higher generation probabilities.

TCR CDR3 regions were amplified from genomic DNA by multiplex PCR using the deep immunoSEQ assay. Genomic DNA extracted from each cell subset was distributed evenly over all wells of several immunoSEQ 96-well plates, and each plate served as one replicate. For sorted subsets, each replicate PCR was loaded with about 0.2 ug genomic DNA, equivalent to 30,000 to 35,000 T cell genomes. Purified libraries were quantified with a Qubit 3.0 fluorometer, sized on a Bioanalyzer 2100, and re-quantified with the KAPA Library Quantification kit. Every immunoSEQ 96-well plate was sequenced on a dedicated single-read 150-cycle Illumina NextSeq 550 flow cell. For the original study's pipeline: The immunoSEQ output contained only junctional sequences without quality scores, so filtering could not match that applied to full-length reads. Sequences were annotated with PyIR, a Python wrapper for IgBLAST v1.9, and V/J genes and CDR3 were assigned using IMGT germline references. Reads were removed for weak V/J assignments (E-value above 1e-6), missing CDR3, stop codons, out-of-frame junctions, or ambiguous translated residues. V3J clonotypes were defined as sequences sharing the same inferred V gene, J gene, and CDR3 amino acid sequence. Percentage overlap between repertoires was computed as shared unique clonotypes divided by the size of the smaller repertoire. Three approaches were used to assess repertoire richness: RTK rarefaction, the Chao1 estimator, and Recon v2.1 estimates of unobserved clonotypes. Generation probabilities for all TCRbeta clonotypes obtained by the gDNA method from four donors were computed using OLGA. This immuneACCESS table, as held by TCRdb, lists in-frame sequences with V and J called but not all clones. Of the missing ones, under half trace to an unresolved V gene in checked studies; the others have no known cause. V, J and clone size reflect that table, while D and trimming were determined from the DNA. Within this sample are 550,000 to 650,000 clones, with about 95% of them counted one time only. Clones ranked in the top ten supply 0.095% to 0.13% of the sample.

CDR1 is given as SNHLY and CDR2 as FYNNEI, both from the germline V gene. The CDR3, cysteine through phenylalanine, is 17 amino acids long. Kept here is only the CDR3 DNA, which spans 51 bases and is read in frame from base 1. The junction carries 21 bases between V and J, which are trimmed by 6 bases and 3 bases respectively. CD8 naive samples consisted of CD45RO-negative cells that were positively selected for CCR7, yielding a CD45RA+CCR7+ population without TemRA cells. Healthy HIV-negative adults with no recently reported acute infections or vaccinations were included as donors. Only Caucasian adults living in Nashville, Tennessee, USA were represented among the donors. Blood was obtained by leukapheresis, after which PBMCs were separated by Ficoll-Histopaque density gradient centrifugation and cryopreserved in liquid nitrogen vapor phase. Purity and quantity of every magnetically sorted T cell population were checked by analytical flow cytometry. From each sorted fraction, genomic DNA was isolated and quantified by UV absorbance on a Nanodrop 2000c.

As concerns this clone: Its antigen has not been determined. No qualities accompany the bases; no much larger clone lies one base away.

This clonotype originated in a woman younger than 45 in good health. The sample comprised naive CD8+ T cells sorted from blood. Read against the paper, the sample's cell subset or site label means: CD45RA+CCR7+. The chain was built from TRBV2 and TRBJ1-3, with the D gene too uncertain to name. The CDR3 protein: CASRAWTETWDGNTIYF. In nucleotides, the sequence is TGTGCCAGCAGAGCCTGGACGGAGACCTGGGATGGAAACACCATATATTTT.